The 9 T cell receptor beta chains below were found in one sample sequenced in a study of shared T cell receptors in the human thymus. The repertoire was sequenced with immunoSEQ multiplex PCR; TCRdb's copy has only in-frame clones and lacks some. The sample holds about 380,000 clones, 95% seen once. The specimen sequenced was thymocytes. The receptors shown here come from a human donor.

The chain is built from TRBV5-1 and TRBJ2-7, with 9 bases aligning to TRBD2. From germline, CDR1 is SGHRS and CDR2 YFSETQ. The CDR3 extends over 17 amino acids. J lost 2 bases, V lost 4 bases, and 13 bases had no gene match. Written as DNA, the CDR3 is TGCGCCAGCAGCCGAGGAGTAGCGGGAGACCATACCTACGAGCAGTACTTC. Its translation is CASSRGVAGDHTYEQYF.

The gene calls are TRBV5-6 and TRBJ2-7, with D unclear. CDR3 length: 11 amino acids. Germline V gene data show CDR1 as SGHDT and CDR2 as YYEEEE. With 2 bases removed from V and 7 bases from J, the gap between germline ends came to 7 bases. CDR3 loop: CASSFVEEQYF. In nucleotides, the CDR3 is TGTGCCAGCAGCTTTGTGGAAGAGCAGTACTTC.

This chain links TRBV29-1 with TRBJ2-1; no definite D call. The ends were cut back, 4 bases at V and 7 bases at J, with 11 bases in the middle. The germline gives CDR1 SQVTM, CDR2 ANQGSEA. The CDR3 contains 12 residues. The CDR3: CSVAVLYNEQFF. For the CDR3, the DNA is TGCAGCGTTGCTGTTTTATATAATGAGCAGTTCTTC.

The rearrangement uses TRBV4-3 and TRBJ2-3; the D gene is possibly TRBD2 (7 bases). The V end was cut by 1 base, the J end by 6 bases, with 14 bases between. Germline CDR1 is LGHNA and CDR2 is YSLEER. The CDR3 has 15 amino acids. DNA of the CDR3: TGCGCCAGCAGCCAAGCCGGGGGGCGCGTGGATACGCAGTATTTT. It yields the protein CASSQAGGRVDTQYF.

The sample holds one count of this clone. CDR3 region: CASRGRASSYEQYF. The CDR3 region has the DNA TGTGCCAGCAGGGGGCGGGCTAGTAGTTACGAGCAGTACTTC. V gene TRBV6-5 combines with J gene TRBJ2-7, with D tentatively TRBD1 or TRBD2 (5 bases each). The germline V gene encodes CDR1 MNHEY and CDR2 SVGAGI. The CDR3 is made up of 14 amino acids. Trimming took 6 bases from V and 4 from J, leaving 16 bases between them.

The V and J genes are TRBV19 and TRBJ1-4; possibly TRBD1 for D (5 bases). This CDR3 is built from 17 residues. CDR1 is LNHDA and CDR2 is SQIVND in the germline V gene (reference sequence). Trimming pared 3 bases from V and 0 bases from J, leaving 14 bases between. In DNA, the CDR3 is TGTGCCAGTAGTATGGGGCGAGACGCCGCAACTAATGAAAAACTGTTTTTT. This gives the protein CASSMGRDAATNEKLFF.

CDR3: CASSSTTNYGYTF. The CDR3, as DNA: TGTGCCAGCAGCTCGACAACCAACTATGGCTACACCTTC. V gene TRBV11-2 combines with J gene TRBJ1-2, with no clear D. The length of the CDR3 is 13 residues. In germline, CDR1 is SGHAT, CDR2 FQNNGV. Trimming left V 4 bases short and J 2 bases short, with 8 bases between.

This chain connects TRBV7-9 to TRBJ2-7, with D perhaps matching TRBD2 (5 bases). Germline CDR1 SEHNR, CDR2 FQNEAQ (reference sequence). V was pared by 3 bases and J by 2 bases, with 20 bases between. The CDR3 has 17 residues. CDR3 in amino acids: CASSLRRHRDHTYEQYF. DNA for the CDR3: TGTGCCAGCAGCTTGCGACGACACCGGGATCATACCTACGAGCAGTACTTC. Filled out from reference TRBV7-9 and TRBJ2-7, the complete variable domain reads DTGVSQNPRHKITKRGQNVTFRCDPISEHNRLYWYRQTLGQGPEFLTYFQNEAQLEKSRLLSDRFSAERPKGSFSTLEIQRTEQGDSAMYLCASSLRRHRDHTYEQYFGPGTRLTVT.

The rearrangement links TRBV11-3 to TRBJ2-7; 10 nucleotides agree with TRBD1. Germline values: CDR1 SGHNT, CDR2 YENEEA. The CDR3 runs 16 residues. V was clipped by 3 bases and J by 2 bases; unmatched bases: 7. This CDR3 is CASSLGGDRGPYEQYF. In DNA form, the CDR3 reads TGTGCCAGCAGCTTGGGGGGCGACAGGGGGCCCTACGAGCAGTACTTC.